The clone carrying this T cell receptor beta chain was observed many times. The sequenced fragment ends 3 residues before the CDR3 boundary, so the rest is inferred from the germline J gene. The protocol was immunoSEQ multiplex PCR, while the TCRdb copy is restricted to in-frame clones and leaves out a portion. Listed for the sample are 50,000 to 70,000 clones, none seen a single time. The data are from a study of T cell clonality in common variable immunodeficiency. The CDR3 is 15 residues long. Trimming took 3 bases from V and 0 from J, leaving 11 bases between them. Germline CDR1 reads KGHSH; CDR2 reads LQKENI.

The sequenced sample consisted of peripheral blood mononuclear cells. V is TRBV18 and J is TRBJ1-1; weak D call: TRBD1 (5 bases). The receptor was isolated from a person aged 18 to 69 in good health. The chain's CDR3 is CASSPGRQLNTEAFF. The part of the CDR3 DNA that was read is TGTGCCAGCTCACCCGGTCGACAGCTGAACACTGAA.